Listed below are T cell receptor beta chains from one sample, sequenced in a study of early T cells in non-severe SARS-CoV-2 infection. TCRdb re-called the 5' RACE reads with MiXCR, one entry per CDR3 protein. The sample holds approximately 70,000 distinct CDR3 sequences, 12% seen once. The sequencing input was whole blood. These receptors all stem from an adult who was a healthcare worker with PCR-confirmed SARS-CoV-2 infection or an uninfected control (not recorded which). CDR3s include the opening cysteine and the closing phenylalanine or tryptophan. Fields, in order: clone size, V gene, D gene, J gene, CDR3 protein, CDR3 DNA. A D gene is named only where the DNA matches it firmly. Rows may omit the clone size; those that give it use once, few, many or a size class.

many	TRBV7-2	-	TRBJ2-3	CASSLAGGGADTQYF	TGTGCCAGCAGCTTAGCGGGGGGCGGCGCAGATACGCAGTATTTT
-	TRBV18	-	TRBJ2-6	CASSHGISGANVLTF	TGTGCCAGCTCACACGGGATCTCTGGGGCCAACGTCCTGACTTTC
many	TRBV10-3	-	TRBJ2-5	CAISDRETQYF	TGTGCCATCAGTGATCGAGAGACCCAGTACTTC
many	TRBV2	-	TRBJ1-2	CASSDPVSAYGYTF	TGTGCCAGCAGTGACCCCGTCTCCGCCTATGGCTACACCTTC
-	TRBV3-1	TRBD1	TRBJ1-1	CASTQQGASTEAFF	TGTGCCAGCACACAACAGGGGGCGAGTACTGAAGCTTTCTTT
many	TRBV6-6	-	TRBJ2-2	CASKSPGELSF	TGTGCCAGCAAGTCCCCCGGGGAGCTGTCTTTT
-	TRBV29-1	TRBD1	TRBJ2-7	CSVSGQGYEQYF	TGCAGCGTTTCGGGACAGGGCTACGAGCAGTACTTC
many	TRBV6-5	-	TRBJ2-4	CASSYLGGAAKNIQYF	TGTGCCAGCAGTTACCTTGGAGGGGCGGCCAAAAACATTCAGTACTTC
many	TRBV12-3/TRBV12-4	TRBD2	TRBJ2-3	CASRLSGGKGDTQYF	TGTGCCAGCAGACTTAGCGGGGGGAAAGGAGATACGCAGTATTTT
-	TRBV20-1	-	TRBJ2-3	CSGRKDTDTQYF	TGCAGTGGGCGGAAGGACACAGATACGCAGTATTTT
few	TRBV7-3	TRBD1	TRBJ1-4	CASSSRQGPTNEKLFF	TGTGCCAGCAGCAGCCGACAGGGCCCAACTAATGAAAAACTGTTTTTT
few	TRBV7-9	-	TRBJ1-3	CASGPRRQTGNTIYF	TGTGCCAGCGGACCCCGCCGCCAGACTGGAAACACCATATATTTT
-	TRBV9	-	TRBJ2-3	CASSLGGDTQYF	TGTGCCAGCAGCCTAGGGGGAGATACGCAGTATTTT
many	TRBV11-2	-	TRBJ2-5	CASSPRPQETQYF	TGTGCCAGCAGCCCCAGACCGCAAGAGACCCAGTACTTC
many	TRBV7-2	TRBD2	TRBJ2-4	CASSYSGGQNIQYF	TGTGCCAGCAGCTATAGCGGGGGCCAAAACATTCAGTACTTC
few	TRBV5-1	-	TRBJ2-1	CASRSDSLSYNEQFF	TGCGCCAGCAGATCTGACAGCCTCTCCTACAATGAGCAGTTCTTC
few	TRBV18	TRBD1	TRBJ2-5	CASSPPGTVETQYF	TGTGCCAGCTCACCACCCGGGACAGTGGAGACCCAGTACTTC
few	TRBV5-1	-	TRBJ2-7	CASSVGSYEQYF	TGCGCCAGCAGCGTAGGTAGTTACGAGCAGTACTTC
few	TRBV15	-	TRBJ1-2	CATSRLWGDYGYTF	TGTGCCACCAGCAGGCTGTGGGGCGACTATGGCTACACCTTC
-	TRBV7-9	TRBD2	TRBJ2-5	CASSSLAGVSETQYF	TGTGCCAGCAGTTCATTAGCGGGAGTAAGTGAGACCCAGTACTTC
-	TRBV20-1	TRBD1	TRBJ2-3	CSASPSDRGLTDTQYF	TGCAGTGCTAGTCCCAGCGACAGGGGGTTGACAGATACGCAGTATTTT
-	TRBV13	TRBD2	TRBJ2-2	CASSYRSGGNTGELFF	TGTGCCAGCAGCTATCGTAGCGGGGGGAACACCGGGGAGCTGTTTTTT
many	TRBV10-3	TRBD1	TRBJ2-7	CAISETTGVPYEQYF	TGTGCCATCAGTGAGACGACAGGGGTCCCTTACGAGCAGTACTTC
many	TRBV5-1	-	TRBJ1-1	CASSLAWQNTEAFF	TGCGCCAGCAGCTTGGCCTGGCAGAACACTGAAGCTTTCTTT
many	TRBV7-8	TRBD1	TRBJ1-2	CASSLYLSPGGRYNYGYTF	TGTGCCAGCAGCTTATATCTGTCGCCAGGGGGCCGCTATAACTATGGCTACACCTTC
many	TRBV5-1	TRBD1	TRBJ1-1	CASSTGQANTEAFF	TGCGCCAGCAGTACGGGACAGGCGAACACTGAAGCTTTCTTT
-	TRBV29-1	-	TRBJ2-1	CSVEVPNEQFF	TGCAGCGTTGAGGTCCCCAATGAGCAGTTCTTC
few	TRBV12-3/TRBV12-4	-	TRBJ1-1	CASSLLEGGPAFF	TGTGCCAGCAGCCTTTTAGAGGGGGGGCCAGCTTTCTTT
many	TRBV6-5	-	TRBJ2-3	CASSWGIGTDTQYF	TGTGCCAGCAGTTGGGGTATCGGCACAGATACGCAGTATTTT
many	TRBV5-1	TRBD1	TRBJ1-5	CASSLQTGVEPQHF	TGCGCCAGCAGCTTACAGACAGGGGTAGAGCCCCAGCATTTT
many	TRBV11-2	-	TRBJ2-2	CASSSNPRFLTGELFF	TGTGCCAGCAGCTCCAACCCTAGATTTCTCACCGGGGAGCTGTTTTTT
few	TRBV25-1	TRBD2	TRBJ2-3	CASSDVRGGPTDTQYF	TGTGCCAGCAGTGACGTGCGGGGGGGCCCCACAGATACGCAGTATTTT
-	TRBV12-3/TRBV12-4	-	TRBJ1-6	CASSFGTVLHF	TGTGCCAGCAGTTTCGGGACGGTACTCCACTTT
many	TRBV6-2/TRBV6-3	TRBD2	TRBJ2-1	CASNRAGGYEQFF	TGTGCCAGCAATAGAGCGGGAGGGTATGAGCAGTTCTTC
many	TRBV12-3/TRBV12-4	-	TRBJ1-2	CASSLWDGANYGYTF	TGTGCCAGCAGTCTTTGGGACGGAGCTAACTATGGCTACACCTTC
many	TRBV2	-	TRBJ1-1	CASIMTDLNTEAFF	TGTGCCAGCATCATGACAGATTTGAACACTGAAGCTTTCTTT
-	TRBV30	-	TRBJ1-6	CAWSVLWGHIKDSPLHF	TGTGCCTGGAGTGTACTCTGGGGCCACATAAAGGATTCACCCCTCCACTTT
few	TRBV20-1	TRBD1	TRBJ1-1	CSARDRRQGGATEAFF	TGCAGTGCTAGAGATCGAAGACAGGGGGGGGCCACTGAAGCTTTCTTT
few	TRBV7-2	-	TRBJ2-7	CASSYGAGYEQYF	TGTGCCAGCAGCTATGGGGCTGGCTACGAGCAGTACTTC
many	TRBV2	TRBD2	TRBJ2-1	CASRPGLAAFRGGEQFF	TGTGCCAGCAGACCCGGACTAGCGGCCTTCCGGGGAGGTGAGCAGTTCTTC
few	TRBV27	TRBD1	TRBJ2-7	CATAPGTGGSYEQYF	TGTGCCACCGCCCCCGGGACAGGGGGTTCCTACGAGCAGTACTTC
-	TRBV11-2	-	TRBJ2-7	CASSSFATGTYEQYF	TGTGCCAGCAGCTCTTTTGCGACAGGTACCTACGAGCAGTACTTC
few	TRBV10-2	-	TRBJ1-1	CASMRNTEAFF	TGCGCCAGCATGAGGAACACTGAAGCTTTCTTT